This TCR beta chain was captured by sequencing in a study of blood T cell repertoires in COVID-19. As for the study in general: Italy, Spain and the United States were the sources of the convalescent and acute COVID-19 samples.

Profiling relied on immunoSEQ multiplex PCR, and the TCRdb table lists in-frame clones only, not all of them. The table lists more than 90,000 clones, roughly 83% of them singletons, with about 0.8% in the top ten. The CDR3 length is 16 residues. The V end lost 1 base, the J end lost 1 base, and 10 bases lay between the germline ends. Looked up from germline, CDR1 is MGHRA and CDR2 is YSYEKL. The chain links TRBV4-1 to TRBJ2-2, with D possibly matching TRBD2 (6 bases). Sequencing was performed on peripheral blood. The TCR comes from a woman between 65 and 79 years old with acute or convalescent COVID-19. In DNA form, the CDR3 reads TGCGCCAGCAGCCAAGGGCGGGATCAGAACACCGGGGAGCTGTTTTTT. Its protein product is CASSQGRDQNTGELFF.